The clone carrying this TCR beta chain was seen many times. Antigen specificity is unknown. These data belong to a study of T cells after yellow fever vaccination. Findings of the study overall: Clonotypes found in both CD4 and CD8 compartments made up a small share.

The CDR3 length is 13 residues. V shed 5 bases and J shed 6 bases, with 10 bases lying between them. CDR1 is SEHNR, CDR2 FQNEAQ, per germline (reference sequence). For TCR, cDNA came from 5'RACE template switching, which added a universal primer site and UMIs. TCRdb re-analysed the 5' RACE reads in MiXCR, keeping a single row per CDR3 protein. The top ten clones hold roughly 0.86% of a sample with about 240,000 distinct CDR3 sequences, 6.9% of them seen once. The genes are TRBV7-9 and TRBJ2-2; no definite D call. This receptor was identified in a man in his thirties or forties who received the YFV17D yellow fever vaccine. The specimen was CD4+ T cells sorted from PBMCs, collected 15 days after the yellow fever booster vaccination. The CDR3, as DNA: TGTGCCAGCAGCCTGAATGCGGCCGGGGAGCTGTTTTTT. Its translation is CASSLNAAGELFF.